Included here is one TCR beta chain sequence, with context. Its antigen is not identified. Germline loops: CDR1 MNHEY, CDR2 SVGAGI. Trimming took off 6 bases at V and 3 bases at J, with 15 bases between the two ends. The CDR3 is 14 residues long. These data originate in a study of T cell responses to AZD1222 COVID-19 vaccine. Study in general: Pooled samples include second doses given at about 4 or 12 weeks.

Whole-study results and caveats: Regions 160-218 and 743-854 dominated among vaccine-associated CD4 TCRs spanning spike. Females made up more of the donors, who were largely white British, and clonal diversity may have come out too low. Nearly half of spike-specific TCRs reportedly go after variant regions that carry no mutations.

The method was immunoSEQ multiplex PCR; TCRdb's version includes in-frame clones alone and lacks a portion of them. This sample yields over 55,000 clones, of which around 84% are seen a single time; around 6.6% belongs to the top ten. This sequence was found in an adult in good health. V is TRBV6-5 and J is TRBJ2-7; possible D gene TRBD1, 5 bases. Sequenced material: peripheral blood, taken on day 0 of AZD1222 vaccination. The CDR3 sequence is CASRGDWGYYEQYF. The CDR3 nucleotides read TGTGCCAGCAGAGGGGATTGGGGTTACTACGAGCAGTACTTC.